The 20 T cell receptor beta chains below come from one sample, sequenced in a study of T cells in women clearing cervical HPV infection. TCRdb's copy holds only in-frame clones and misses some; the assay was immunoSEQ multiplex PCR. The sample yields about 39,000 clones, of which the top ten take up 5.8%. Sequencing was performed on blood buffy coat. The receptor set was obtained from a woman between 18 and 70 years old with a cervical HPV16 infection that either progressed to CIN3+ or cleared (not recorded which).

Of note for this clone: The CDR3 extends 3 residues past the end of the read, so its final part is completed from the germline J gene. The V call is TRBV7-8, the J call TRBJ1-5; TRBD1 might be the D (6 bases). This CDR3 comprises 14 residues. Per the germline V gene, CDR1 is SGHVS and CDR2 is FQNEAQ. V lost 2 bases, J lost 6 bases, and 11 bases lay in between. The sequenced part of the CDR3 DNA is TGTGCCAGCAGCTTAATCCCAGGGGCTCAGCCC. As protein: CASSLIPGAQP. The CDR3 in full is CASSLIPGAQPQHF.

Concerning this clone itself: The CDR3 end lies 3 residues beyond the end of the read and is filled in from the germline J gene. The rearrangement links TRBV18 to TRBJ2-4; TRBD1 might be the D (5 bases). The V gene's germline CDR1 is KGHSH and CDR2 LQKENI. The CDR3 covers 13 residues. The CDR3 DNA, read in part, is TGTGCCAGCTCACCCAAGACAGATCCTGGT. It specifies CASSPKTDPG. The entire CDR3 sequence reads CASSPKTDPGQYF.

Points on this clone: The read stops 3 residues short of the end of the CDR3; the missing end is completed from the germline J gene. The J gene is TRBJ1-5, the V gene TRBV19; D might be TRBD1 (5 bases). The CDR3 is 16 amino acids. Between the trimmed V and J ends, which lost 5 bases and 6 bases, there was a span of 20 bases. Germline V gene data show CDR1 as LNHDA and CDR2 as SQIVND (reference sequence). This CDR3 reads CASSLNGGIRSQPQHF. The DNA read from the CDR3 is TGTGCCAGTAGTCTGAACGGGGGGATTCGATCTCAGCCC. The whole variable domain, filled in from reference TRBV19 and TRBJ1-5, reads DGGITQSPKYLFRKEGQNVTLSCEQNLNHDAMYWYRQDPGQGLRLIYYSQIVNDFQKGDIAEGYSVSREKKESFPLTVTSAQKNPTAFYLCASSLNGGIRSQPQHFGDGTRLSIL.

With respect to this clone: The read is 3 residues too short to cover the CDR3 end, so that end is filled in from the germline J gene. The genes are TRBV12-3 or TRBV12-4 and TRBJ2-3; 7 bases map to TRBD2. The CDR3 extends over 15 amino acids. The CDR3 DNA, read in part, is TGTGCCAGCAGTGGGTGGGCGGGAGCCCAAGAGACG. It encodes CASSGWAGAQET. In full, the CDR3 is CASSGWAGAQETQYF.

Concerning this clone itself: The missing CDR3 end, 3 residues past where the read stops, is filled in from the germline J gene. This sequence joins TRBV28 and TRBJ2-3; 9 nucleotides line up with TRBD2. Germline CDR1 MDHEN, CDR2 SYDVKM. V lost 4 bases and J lost 6; bases outside the gene matches: 8. The length of the CDR3 is 15 residues. The chain's CDR3 is CASSSFGLARDTQYF. The sequenced CDR3 bases are TGTGCCAGCAGTTCATTCGGACTAGCGCGCGATACG.

As to this clone: From the germline J gene comes the end of the CDR3, since the read stops 3 residues before it. This chain connects TRBV20-1 to TRBJ2-3; a weak D match, TRBD1 (6 bases). Germline V gives CDR1 DFQATT, CDR2 SNEGSKA (reference sequence). CDR3 length: 15 residues. The CDR3: CSARDLRQAEETQYF. CDR3 DNA (partial): TGCAGTGCTAGAGATCTAAGACAGGCGGAAGAGACG.

As to this clone: The read ends 3 residues shy of where the CDR3 ends; the end is completed using the germline J gene. V usage is TRBV30 and J usage is TRBJ2-2, with a weak D call TRBD1 (6 bases). The germline CDR1 and CDR2 sequences are GTSNPN and SVGIG (reference sequence). The CDR3 is made up of 11 amino acids. Trimming left V 8 bases short and J 7 bases short, with 11 bases between. The chain's CDR3 is CALTGIGELFF. The sequenced part of the CDR3 DNA is TGTGCCCTAACAGGGATCGGGGAG.

Comments on this clone: The junction does not match germline at one end; this may be a read error. The sequence runs out 3 residues before the end of the CDR3; the remainder is reconstructed from the germline J gene. The rearrangement joins TRBV7-7 to TRBJ2-1, with D perhaps matching TRBD2 (5 bases). The CDR3 totals 13 residues. Germline assignment: CDR1 SSHAT and CDR2 FNYEAQ (reference sequence). CDR3: CASSRTSMHEQFF. The CDR3 DNA, read in part, is TGTGCTAGCAGCCGAACTAGTATGCATGAG. The full variable domain, completed using reference TRBV7-7 and TRBJ2-1, is GAGVSQSPRYKVTKRGQDVTLRCDPISSHATLYWYQQALGQGPEFLTYFNYEAQPDKSGLPSDRFSAERPEGSISTLTIQRTEQRDSAMYRCASSRTSMHEQFFGPGTRLTVL.

The CDR3 region is CASSNPAGGGETQYF. The CDR3 DNA, read in part, is TGCGCCAGCTCTAACCCAGCGGGAGGCGGAGAGACC. The chain combines TRBV5-1 with TRBJ2-5, with 9 bases aligning to TRBD2. The missing CDR3 end, 3 residues past where the read stops, is filled in from the germline J gene. Trimming at V came to 7 bases and at J to 4 bases, leaving 11 bases not matched to a gene. There are 15 residues in the CDR3. In germline, CDR1 is SGHRS, CDR2 YFSETQ.

In regard to this clone: The CDR3 end falls 3 residues outside the read, so it is completed with the germline J gene. The chain combines TRBV5-1 with TRBJ2-6, with 8 nucleotides matching TRBD1. The CDR3 covers 20 residues. CDR1 is SGHRS, CDR2 YFSETQ, per germline. Trimming took 3 bases from V and 0 from J; bases not matched to a gene: 14. Partial CDR3 DNA: TGCGCCAGCAGCTATTCTCCCGGGACAGGTACCATCTCTGGGGCCAACGTC. Amino acid sequence: CASSYSPGTGTISGANV. The entire CDR3 protein reads CASSYSPGTGTISGANVLTF.

In regard to this clone: The read terminates 3 residues before the CDR3 end, so the remaining end is supplied by the germline J gene. The rearrangement uses TRBV5-1 and TRBJ2-2, with D unresolved. The V gene's germline CDR1 is SGHRS and CDR2 YFSETQ. This CDR3 spans 16 amino acids. With 4 bases removed from V and 1 base from J, the gap between germline ends came to 14 bases. The CDR3 DNA, read in part, is TGCGCCAGCAGCAATAGCCCCTCGGGGAACACCGGGGAG. Amino acids: CASSNSPSGNTGE. The full CDR3 protein reads CASSNSPSGNTGELFF.

On this clone itself: The read terminates 3 residues before the CDR3 end, so the remaining end is supplied by the germline J gene. This chain uses TRBV14 with TRBJ2-2, with a possible D match to TRBD1 (6 bases). The CDR3 length is 19 residues. CDR1 is SGHDN and CDR2 is FVKESK in the germline V gene. Incomplete CDR3 DNA: TGTGCCAGCAGCCAATTTTATTACAGGGTTTTGGCAACTAATGAAAAG. Protein sequence: CASSQFYYRVLATNEK. In full, the CDR3 is CASSQFYYRVLATNEKLFF.

As regards this clone: Read sequence stops 3 residues before the CDR3 end, and the germline J gene provides the missing end. The V call is TRBV19, the J call TRBJ1-5; D is perhaps TRBD1 (5 bases). CDR1 LNHDA and CDR2 SQIVND come from the germline V gene (reference sequence). Trimming left V 7 bases short and J 0 bases short, with 10 bases between. This CDR3 spans 14 amino acids. The sequenced CDR3 bases are TGTGCCAGTACTGGCAGGGCTAGCAATCAGCCC. This translates into CASTGRASNQP. The CDR3 in full is CASTGRASNQPQHF.

Notes on this clone: Coverage ceases 3 residues before the CDR3 finishes, and the germline J gene fills in the end. J is TRBJ1-5 and V is TRBV6-2 or TRBV6-3, with D perhaps TRBD1 (6 bases). The CDR3 consists of 14 residues. Germline V gene lookup returns CDR1 MNHEY and CDR2 SVGEGT. Trimming stripped 6 bases from V and 3 bases from J, with 12 bases between. The CDR3 bases that were read are TGTGCCAGCAGGGACAACAGGGTCAATCAGCCC. This sequence encodes CASRDNRVNQP. The complete CDR3 reads CASRDNRVNQPQHF.

For this clone: Read coverage stops 3 residues before the CDR3 terminus; the germline J gene supplies the remainder. The V gene is TRBV5-1, the J gene TRBJ1-6, with D possibly matching TRBD1 (6 bases). Germline V gene data show CDR1 as SGHRS and CDR2 as YFSETQ. This CDR3 contains 15 residues. The DNA read from the CDR3 is TGCGCCAGCAGCTTGGCCAGTGGGACATCGGCGGCC. Its translation is CASSLASGTSAA. The entire CDR3 sequence reads CASSLASGTSAALHF.

Concerning this clone: The read ends 3 residues shy of where the CDR3 ends; the end is completed using the germline J gene. The chain employs TRBV18 and TRBJ1-2, with D possibly matching TRBD1 (5 bases). This CDR3 spans 17 amino acids. In germline, CDR1 is KGHSH, CDR2 LQKENI. CDR3 bases read: TGTGCCAGCTCACCACGCAGCGGGAGGGGACTTTTTAATGAC. Translation gives CASSPRSGRGLFND. The entire CDR3 is CASSPRSGRGLFNDYTF.

On this clone: Read coverage stops 3 residues before the CDR3 terminus; the germline J gene supplies the remainder. V is TRBV12-3 or TRBV12-4 and J is TRBJ2-1, with 11 nucleotides matching TRBD2. The CDR3 sequence is 16 residues long. J was trimmed by 4 bases and V by 7 bases; bases with no gene match: 9. Partial CDR3 DNA: TGTGCCAGCATTAGCGGGAGGGGCGGGATGTACAATGAG. Translated, it gives CASISGRGGMYNE. The full-length CDR3 reads as CASISGRGGMYNEQFF.

Notes on this clone: The read finishes 3 residues shy of the CDR3 end, and the germline J gene is used to complete it. The J gene is TRBJ2-5, the V gene TRBV10-3, with a possible D match to TRBD1 (5 bases). The CDR3 has 14 residues. Germline loops: CDR1 ENHRY, CDR2 SYGVKD. V dropped 0 bases and J dropped 1 base, with 6 bases sitting between them. The CDR3 DNA, read in part, is TGTGCCATCAGTGAGTCGGGGCCCCAAGAGACC. As protein: CAISESGPQET. The CDR3 in its entirety is CAISESGPQETQYF.

As concerns this clone: The read ends 3 residues shy of where the CDR3 ends; the end is completed using the germline J gene. V is TRBV7-2 and J is TRBJ2-3; 15 bases are a match to TRBD2. J gave up 7 bases and V 4 bases, and 3 bases lay outside the gene matches. Looked up from germline, CDR1 is SGHTA and CDR2 is FQGNSA. The CDR3 consists of 15 residues. Partial CDR3 DNA: TGTGCCAGCAGCTCGGGACTAGCGGGAGGAAATACG. Translation: CASSSGLAGGNT. The entire CDR3 is CASSSGLAGGNTQYF.

Of note for this clone: From the germline J gene comes the end of the CDR3, since the read stops 3 residues before it. The genes are TRBV7-3 and TRBJ2-7, with TRBD2 as a possible D gene (6 bases). The CDR3 covers 15 residues. Germline V gene data show CDR1 as SGHTA and CDR2 as FQGTGA. The V end lost 5 bases, the J end lost 2 bases, and 16 bases lay between the germline ends. The chain's CDR3 is CASSTSGPPTYEQYF. The DNA read from the CDR3 is TGTGCCAGCAGCACAAGCGGGCCCCCAACCTACGAG.